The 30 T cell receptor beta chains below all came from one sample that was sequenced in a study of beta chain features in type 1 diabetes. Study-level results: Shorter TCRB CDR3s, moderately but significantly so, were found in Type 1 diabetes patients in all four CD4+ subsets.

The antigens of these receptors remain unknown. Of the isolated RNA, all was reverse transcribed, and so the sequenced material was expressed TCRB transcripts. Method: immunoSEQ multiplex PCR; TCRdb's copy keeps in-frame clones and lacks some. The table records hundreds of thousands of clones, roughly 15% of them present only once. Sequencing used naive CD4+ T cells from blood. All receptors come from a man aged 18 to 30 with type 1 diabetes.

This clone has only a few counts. In nucleotides, the CDR3 is TGTGCCAGCAGCTTAGCACTTACTTTAGCCGGGACAGCCGCTTTCTTT. Its protein product is CASSLALTLAGTAAFF. The chain combines TRBV7-9 with TRBJ1-1; TRBD1 matches 7 bases. Trimming took 0 bases from V and 11 from J; bases not matched to a gene: 15. The CDR3 is 16 residues long. CDR1 is SEHNR and CDR2 is FQNEAQ in the germline V gene (reference sequence).

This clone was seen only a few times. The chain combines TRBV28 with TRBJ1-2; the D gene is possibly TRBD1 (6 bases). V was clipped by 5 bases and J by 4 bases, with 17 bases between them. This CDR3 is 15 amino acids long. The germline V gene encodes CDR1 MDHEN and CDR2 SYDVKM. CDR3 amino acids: CASSVPGTKTYGYTF. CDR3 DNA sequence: TGTGCCAGCAGTGTACCTGGGACAAAGACCTATGGCTACACCTTC.

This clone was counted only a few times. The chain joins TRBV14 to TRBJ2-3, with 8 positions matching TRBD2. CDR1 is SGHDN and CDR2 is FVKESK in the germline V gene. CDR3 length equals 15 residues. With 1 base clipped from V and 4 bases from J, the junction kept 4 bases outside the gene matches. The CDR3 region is CASSQAGGPADTQYF. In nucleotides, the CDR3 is TGTGCCAGCAGCCAAGCGGGGGGGCCCGCAGATACGCAGTATTTT.

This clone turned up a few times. The CDR3 bases are TGTGCCAGCAGCCGCGCGGTGGGGACAGGGTTCAATGAGCAGTTCTTC. Translating it yields CASSRAVGTGFNEQFF. This chain uses TRBV14 with TRBJ2-1; 9 bases line up with TRBD1. Germline V gene lookup returns CDR1 SGHDN and CDR2 FVKESK. V shed 4 bases, J shed 6 bases, and the junction held 10 bases outside the gene matches. The CDR3 has 16 amino acids.

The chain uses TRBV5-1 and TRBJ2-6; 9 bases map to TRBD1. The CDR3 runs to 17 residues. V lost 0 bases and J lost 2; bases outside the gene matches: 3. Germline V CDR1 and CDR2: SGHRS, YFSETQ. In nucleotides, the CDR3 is TGCGCCAGCAGCTTGGACGGGACAGGGACTGGGGCCAACGTCCTGACTTTC. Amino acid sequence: CASSLDGTGTGANVLTF.

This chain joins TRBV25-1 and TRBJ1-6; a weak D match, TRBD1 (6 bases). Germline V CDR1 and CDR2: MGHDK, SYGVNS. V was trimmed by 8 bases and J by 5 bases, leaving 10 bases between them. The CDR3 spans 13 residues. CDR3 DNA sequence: TGTGCCAGCGGTCGACAGGATAATTCACCCCTCCACTTT. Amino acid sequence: CASGRQDNSPLHF.

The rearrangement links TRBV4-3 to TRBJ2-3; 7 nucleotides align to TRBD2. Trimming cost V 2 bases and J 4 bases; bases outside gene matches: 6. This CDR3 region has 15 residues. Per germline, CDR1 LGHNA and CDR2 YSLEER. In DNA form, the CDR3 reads TGCGCCAGCAGCCAATCCCGGGGGGAGCCAGATACGCAGTATTTT. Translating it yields CASSQSRGEPDTQYF.

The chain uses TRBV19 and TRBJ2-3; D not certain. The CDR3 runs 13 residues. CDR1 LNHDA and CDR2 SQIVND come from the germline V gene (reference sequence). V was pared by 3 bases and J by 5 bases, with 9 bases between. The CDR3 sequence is CASSILERDTQYF. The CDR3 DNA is TGTGCCAGTAGTATCCTAGAACGAGATACGCAGTATTTT.

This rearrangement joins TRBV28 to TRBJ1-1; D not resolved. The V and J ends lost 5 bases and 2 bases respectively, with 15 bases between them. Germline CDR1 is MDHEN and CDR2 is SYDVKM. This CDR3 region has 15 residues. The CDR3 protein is CASSPGGRPNTEAFF. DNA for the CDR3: TGTGCCAGCAGTCCAGGAGGGAGACCTAACACTGAAGCTTTCTTT.

CDR3 DNA sequence: TGTGCCAGCAGTTTCGGTCAGGGGGCCCCCGATACGCAGTATTTT. Translation: CASSFGQGAPDTQYF. The chain has TRBV28 and TRBJ2-3; 8 bases line up with TRBD1. Germline loops: CDR1 MDHEN, CDR2 SYDVKM. This CDR3 is built from 15 residues. The V and J ends lost 3 bases and 6 bases, in that order; junction bases with no gene match: 8.

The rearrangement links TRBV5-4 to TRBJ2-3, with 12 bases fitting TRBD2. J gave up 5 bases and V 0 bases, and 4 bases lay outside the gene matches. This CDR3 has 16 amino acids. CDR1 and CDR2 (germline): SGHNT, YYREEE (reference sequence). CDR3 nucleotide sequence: TGTGCCAGCAGCTTGGCTAGCGGGGGGGCCGGAGATACGCAGTATTTT. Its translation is CASSLASGGAGDTQYF. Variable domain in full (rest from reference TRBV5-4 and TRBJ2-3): ETGVTQSPTHLIKTRGQQVTLRCSSQSGHNTVSWYQQALGQGPQFIFQYYREEENGRGNFPPRFSGLQFPNYSSELNVNALELDDSALYLCASSLASGGAGDTQYFGPGTRLTVL.

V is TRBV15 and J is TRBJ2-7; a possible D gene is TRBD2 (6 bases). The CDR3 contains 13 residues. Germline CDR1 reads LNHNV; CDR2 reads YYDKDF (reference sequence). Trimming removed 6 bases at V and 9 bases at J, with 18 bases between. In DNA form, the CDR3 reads TGTGCCACCAGAGCTAGCGATAAAAGGAGGCAGTACTTC. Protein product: CATRASDKRRQYF.

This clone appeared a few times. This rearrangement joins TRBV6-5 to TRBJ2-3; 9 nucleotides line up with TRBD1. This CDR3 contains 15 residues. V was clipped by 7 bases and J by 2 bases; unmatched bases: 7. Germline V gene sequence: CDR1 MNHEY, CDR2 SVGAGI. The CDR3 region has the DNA TGTGCCAGCACCCTACAGGGGGCGCCCACAGATACGCAGTATTTT. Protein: CASTLQGAPTDTQYF.

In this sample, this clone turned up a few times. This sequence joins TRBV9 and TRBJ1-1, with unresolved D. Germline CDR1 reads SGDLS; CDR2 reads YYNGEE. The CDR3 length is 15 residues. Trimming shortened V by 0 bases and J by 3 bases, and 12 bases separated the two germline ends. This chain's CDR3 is CASSVEPQEDTEAFF. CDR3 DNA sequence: TGTGCCAGCAGCGTAGAGCCGCAGGAGGACACTGAAGCTTTCTTT.

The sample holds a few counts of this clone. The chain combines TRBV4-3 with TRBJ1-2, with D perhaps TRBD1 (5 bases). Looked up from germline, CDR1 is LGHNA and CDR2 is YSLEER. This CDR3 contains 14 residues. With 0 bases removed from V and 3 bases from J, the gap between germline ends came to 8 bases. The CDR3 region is CASSQDQGYYGYTF. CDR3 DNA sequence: TGCGCCAGCAGCCAAGACCAGGGTTACTATGGCTACACCTTC.

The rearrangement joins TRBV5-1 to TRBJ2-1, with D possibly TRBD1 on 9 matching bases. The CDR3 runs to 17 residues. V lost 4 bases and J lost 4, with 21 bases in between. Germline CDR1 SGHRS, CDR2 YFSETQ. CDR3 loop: CASSRDRAREGYNEQFF. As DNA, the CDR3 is TGCGCCAGCAGCCGGGACAGGGCTCGGGAGGGTTACAATGAGCAGTTCTTC. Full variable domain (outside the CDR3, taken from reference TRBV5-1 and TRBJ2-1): KAGVTQTPRYLIKTRGQQVTLSCSPISGHRSVSWYQQTPGQGLQFLFEYFSETQRNKGNFPGRFSGRQFSNSRSEMNVSTLELGDSALYLCASSRDRAREGYNEQFFGPGTRLTVL.

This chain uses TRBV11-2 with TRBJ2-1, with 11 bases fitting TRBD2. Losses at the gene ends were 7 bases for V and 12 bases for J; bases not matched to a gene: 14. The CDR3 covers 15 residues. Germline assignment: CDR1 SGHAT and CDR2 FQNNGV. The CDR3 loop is CASISTSGVPSGQFF. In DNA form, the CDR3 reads TGTGCCAGCATCTCGACTAGCGGGGTCCCCTCGGGGCAGTTCTTC. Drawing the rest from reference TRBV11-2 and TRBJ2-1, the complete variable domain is EAGVAQSPRYKIIEKRQSVAFWCNPISGHATLYWYQQILGQGPKLLIQFQNNGVVDDSQLPKDRFSAERLKGVDSTLKIQPAKLEDSAVYLCASISTSGVPSGQFFGPGTRLTVL.

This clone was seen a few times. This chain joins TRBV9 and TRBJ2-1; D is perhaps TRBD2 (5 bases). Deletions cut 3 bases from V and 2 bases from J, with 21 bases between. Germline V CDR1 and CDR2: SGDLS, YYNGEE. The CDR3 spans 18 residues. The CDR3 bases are TGTGCCAGCAGCGGACCAGAATTAGACTACCGGCCCTACAATGAGCAGTTCTTC. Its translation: CASSGPELDYRPYNEQFF.

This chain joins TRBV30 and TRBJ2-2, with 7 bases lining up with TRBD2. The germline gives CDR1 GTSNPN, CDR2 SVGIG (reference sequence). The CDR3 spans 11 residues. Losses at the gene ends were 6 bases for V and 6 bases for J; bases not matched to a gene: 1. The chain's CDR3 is CACRGAGELFF. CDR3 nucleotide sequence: TGTGCCTGCCGGGGGGCCGGGGAGCTGTTTTTT.

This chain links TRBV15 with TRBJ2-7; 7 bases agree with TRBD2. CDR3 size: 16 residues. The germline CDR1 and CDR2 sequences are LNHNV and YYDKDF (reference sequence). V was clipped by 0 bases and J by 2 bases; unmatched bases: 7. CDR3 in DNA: TGTGCCACCAGCAGAGACCCAAGCGGGGCGACCTACGAGCAGTACTTC. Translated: CATSRDPSGATYEQYF.

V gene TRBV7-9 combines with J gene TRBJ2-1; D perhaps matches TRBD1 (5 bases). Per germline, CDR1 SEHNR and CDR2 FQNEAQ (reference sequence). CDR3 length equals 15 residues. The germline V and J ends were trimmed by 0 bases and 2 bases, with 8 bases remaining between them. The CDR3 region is CASSLASGTYNEQFF. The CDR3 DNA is TGTGCCAGCAGCTTAGCCTCAGGGACCTACAATGAGCAGTTCTTC. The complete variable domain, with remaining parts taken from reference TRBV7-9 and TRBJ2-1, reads DTGVSQNPRHKITKRGQNVTFRCDPISEHNRLYWYRQTLGQGPEFLTYFQNEAQLEKSRLLSDRFSAERPKGSFSTLEIQRTEQGDSAMYLCASSLASGTYNEQFFGPGTRLTVL.

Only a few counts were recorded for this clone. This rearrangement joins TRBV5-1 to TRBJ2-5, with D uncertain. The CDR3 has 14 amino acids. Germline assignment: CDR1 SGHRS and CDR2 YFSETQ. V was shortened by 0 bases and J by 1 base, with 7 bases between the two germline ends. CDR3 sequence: CASSLDGSQETQYF. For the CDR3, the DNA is TGCGCCAGCAGCTTGGATGGCAGCCAAGAGACCCAGTACTTC.

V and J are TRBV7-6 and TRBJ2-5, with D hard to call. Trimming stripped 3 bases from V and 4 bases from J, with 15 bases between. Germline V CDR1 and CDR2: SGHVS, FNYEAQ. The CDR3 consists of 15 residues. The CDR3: CASSFSAERGETQYF. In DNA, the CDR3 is TGTGCCAGCAGCTTTTCCGCCGAAAGAGGAGAGACCCAGTACTTC. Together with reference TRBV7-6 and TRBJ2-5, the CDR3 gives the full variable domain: GAGVSQSPRYKVTKRGQDVALRCDPISGHVSLYWYRQALGQGPEFLTYFNYEAQQDKSGLPNDRFSAERPEGSISTLTIQRTEQRDSAMYRCASSFSAERGETQYFGPGTRLLVL.

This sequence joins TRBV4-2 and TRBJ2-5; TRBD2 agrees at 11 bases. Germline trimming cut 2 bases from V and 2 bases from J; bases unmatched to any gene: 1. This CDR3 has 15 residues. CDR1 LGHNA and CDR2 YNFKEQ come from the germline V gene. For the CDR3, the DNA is TGTGCCAGCAGCCAAAGACTAGCGGGGCAAGAGACCCAGTACTTC. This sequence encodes CASSQRLAGQETQYF.

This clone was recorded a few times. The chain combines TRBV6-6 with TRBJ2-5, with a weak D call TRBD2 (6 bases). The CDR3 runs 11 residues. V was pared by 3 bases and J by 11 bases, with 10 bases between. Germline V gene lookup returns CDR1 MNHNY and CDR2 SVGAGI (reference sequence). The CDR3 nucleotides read TGTGCCAGCAGTTATAGCGGAGAGCAGTACTTC. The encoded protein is CASSYSGEQYF.

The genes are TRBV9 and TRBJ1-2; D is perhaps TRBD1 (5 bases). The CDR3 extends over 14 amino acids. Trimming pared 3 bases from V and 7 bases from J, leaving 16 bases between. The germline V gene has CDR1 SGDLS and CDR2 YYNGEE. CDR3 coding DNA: TGTGCCAGCAGCGACCGGGAGGGGTCCCTTGGCTACACCTTC. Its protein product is CASSDREGSLGYTF.

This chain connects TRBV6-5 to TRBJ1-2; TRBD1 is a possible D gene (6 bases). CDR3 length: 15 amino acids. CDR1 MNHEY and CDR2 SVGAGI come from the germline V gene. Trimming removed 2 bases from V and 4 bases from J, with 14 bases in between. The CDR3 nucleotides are TGTGCCAGCAGTTACGCGGGGGGCCTAGGCTATGGCTACACCTTC. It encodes CASSYAGGLGYGYTF.

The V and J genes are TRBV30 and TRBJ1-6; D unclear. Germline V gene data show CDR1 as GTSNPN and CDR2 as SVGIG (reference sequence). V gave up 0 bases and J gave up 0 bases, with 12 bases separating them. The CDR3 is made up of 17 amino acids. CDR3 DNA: TGTGCCTGGAGTGTCAGACACCCCGGCTCCTATAATTCACCCCTCCACTTT. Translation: CAWSVRHPGSYNSPLHF.

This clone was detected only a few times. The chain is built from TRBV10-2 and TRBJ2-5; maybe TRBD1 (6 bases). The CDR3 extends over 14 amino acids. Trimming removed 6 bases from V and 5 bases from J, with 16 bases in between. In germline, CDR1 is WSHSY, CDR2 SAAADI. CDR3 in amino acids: CASRGQWLGETQYF. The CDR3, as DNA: TGCGCCAGCAGAGGACAGTGGTTAGGCGAGACCCAGTACTTC.

CDR3 sequence (DNA): TGCGCCAGCAGCCCGTCCGTGAGCGAAGGCAATGAGCAGTTCTTC. Amino acids: CASSPSVSEGNEQFF. This chain joins TRBV5-1 and TRBJ2-1; D unclear. The CDR3 has 15 residues. Deletions cut 4 bases from V and 6 bases from J, with 17 bases between. CDR1 is SGHRS and CDR2 is YFSETQ in the germline V gene.